This passage covers 22 T cell receptor beta chains from one sample sequenced in a study of blood T cell repertoires in COVID-19. Assay used: immunoSEQ multiplex PCR; TCRdb lists only in-frame clones, some missing. The sample has about 260,000 clones, about 91% seen once. The sequenced material came from peripheral blood. All receptors come from a young adult with COVID-19, enrolled during active disease.

This clone was counted between two and nine times. This chain connects TRBV24-1 to TRBJ2-1, with 11 bases matching TRBD2. The CDR3 runs 14 residues. Germline lookup yields CDR1 KGHDR and CDR2 SFDVKD. V trimming: 7 bases; J trimming: 9 bases; junction bases outside the gene matches: 7. CDR3 in amino acids: CATSGSGGGGEQFF. CDR3 bases: TGTGCCACCAGCGGTAGCGGGGGGGGCGGTGAGCAGTTCTTC.

The chain joins TRBV11-2 to TRBJ1-1; D is uncertain. Between the trimmed V and J ends, which lost 3 bases and 0 bases, there was a span of 14 bases. This CDR3 contains 16 residues. In germline, CDR1 is SGHAT, CDR2 FQNNGV. This chain's CDR3 is CASSFSQSGLNTEAFF. The CDR3 DNA sequence: TGTGCCAGCAGCTTTAGTCAATCGGGTTTGAACACTGAAGCTTTCTTT.

In DNA, the CDR3 is TGTGCCAGCAGCGGGGGACTAGCGGTTGCAGTAGATACGCAGTATTTT. Amino acid sequence: CASSGGLAVAVDTQYF. The rearrangement joins TRBV5-8 to TRBJ2-3; 11 bases are a match to TRBD2. This CDR3 comprises 16 residues. CDR1 and CDR2 from the germline V gene are SGHTS and YDEGEE. V lost 4 bases, J lost 5 bases, and 9 bases stayed unmatched.

V gene TRBV5-4 combines with J gene TRBJ2-7, with D possibly being TRBD2 (5 bases). V lost 3 bases and J lost 5, with 18 bases in between. The CDR3 sequence is 15 residues long. Germline CDR1 and CDR2: SGHNT and YYREEE (reference sequence). CDR3 amino acids: CASSSELVKPHEQYF. CDR3 nucleotide sequence: TGTGCCAGCAGCTCCGAACTAGTGAAACCCCACGAGCAGTACTTC.

The rearrangement links TRBV2 to TRBJ2-3; 7 bases agree with TRBD2. J lost 4 bases, V lost 4 bases, and 8 bases had no gene match. The CDR3 totals 15 residues. The germline gives CDR1 SNHLY, CDR2 FYNNEI. CDR3: CASSGWAGDPDTQYF. The CDR3 bases are TGTGCCAGCAGTGGCTGGGCGGGAGACCCAGATACGCAGTATTTT.

This rearrangement joins TRBV3-1 (or the pseudogene TRBV3-2) to TRBJ1-2; D is unclear. The germline gives CDR1 LGHDT, CDR2 YNNKEL (reference sequence). This CDR3 comprises 13 residues. Trimming left V 0 bases short and J 7 bases short, with 9 bases between. Here the CDR3 reads CASSQENSLGYTF. The CDR3 region has the DNA TGTGCCAGCAGCCAAGAAAACTCCCTTGGCTACACCTTC.

The chain combines TRBV10-3 with TRBJ2-1, with 7 bases fitting TRBD2. This CDR3 spans 13 amino acids. Germline V gene sequence: CDR1 ENHRY, CDR2 SYGVKD. Unmatched junction bases numbered 7, after V lost 5 bases and J lost 9 bases. DNA for the CDR3: TGTGCCATCAGTAGCGGGAATGAGGGTGAGCAGTTCTTC. It specifies CAISSGNEGEQFF.

V is TRBV5-6 and J is TRBJ1-1; no clear D gene. V lost 4 bases and J 1 base, leaving 11 bases between the germline ends. Germline CDR1 and CDR2: SGHDT and YYEEEE. The CDR3 spans 14 residues. CDR3 DNA: TGTGCCAGCAGCCCACAACCGGGGAACACTGAAGCTTTCTTT. It encodes CASSPQPGNTEAFF.

The chain has TRBV9 and TRBJ1-3; D not resolved. The germline CDR1 and CDR2 sequences are SGDLS and YYNGEE. This CDR3 spans 14 amino acids. Trimming removed 3 bases at V and 0 bases at J, with 7 bases between. CDR3 region: CASSGLHSGNTIYF. The CDR3 DNA reads TGTGCCAGCAGCGGACTCCACTCTGGAAACACCATATATTTT.

The genes are TRBV11-2 and TRBJ2-7; D not certain. This CDR3 is built from 13 residues. The ends were cut back, 0 bases at V and 3 bases at J, with 6 bases in the middle. The germline gives CDR1 SGHAT, CDR2 FQNNGV. The CDR3 nucleotides are TGTGCCAGCAGCTTAGACCTATACTACGAGCAGTACTTC. It specifies CASSLDLYYEQYF.

The chain couples TRBV29-1 to TRBJ2-1; 7 bases line up with TRBD2. V gave up 2 bases and J gave up 4 bases; unmatched junction bases: 11. Germline-derived CDR1 and CDR2 are SQVTM and ANQGSEA. The CDR3 runs to 16 residues. CDR3 loop: CSVEYAASGLYNEQFF. CDR3 nucleotides: TGCAGCGTTGAATATGCGGCTAGCGGATTATACAATGAGCAGTTCTTC.

The V gene is TRBV28, the J gene TRBJ1-6, with TRBD1 as a possible D gene (5 bases). Deletions cut 5 bases from V and 7 bases from J, with 18 bases between. Germline lookup yields CDR1 MDHEN and CDR2 SYDVKM. The CDR3 loop spans 16 amino acids. Here the CDR3 DNA reads TGTGCCAGCAGTCTCGCCTCGTTGGGGGGGAATTCACCCCTCCACTTT. Amino acids: CASSLASLGGNSPLHF.

This sequence joins TRBV5-5 and TRBJ2-7, with a weak D call TRBD2 (6 bases). The V gene lost 0 bases and the J gene lost 5 bases, with 12 bases spanning the gap. Germline V gene sequence: CDR1 SGHKS, CDR2 YYEKEE (reference sequence). The CDR3 runs 14 residues. For the CDR3, the DNA is TGTGCCAGCAGCTTGGGGGGCTGGGGGGACGAGCAGTACTTC. This gives the protein CASSLGGWGDEQYF.

This clone was found once. J is TRBJ2-3 and V is TRBV7-7, with 7 nucleotides matching TRBD2. V trimming: 3 bases; J trimming: 0 bases; junction bases outside the gene matches: 12. This CDR3 region has 18 residues. Germline-derived CDR1 and CDR2 are SSHAT and FNYEAQ (reference sequence). DNA for the CDR3: TGTGCCAGCAGCTTCGTGGAGGGAGGGGCTCTGAGCACAGATACGCAGTATTTT. Its protein product is CASSFVEGGALSTDTQYF. Filled out from reference TRBV7-7 and TRBJ2-3, the complete variable domain reads GAGVSQSPRYKVTKRGQDVTLRCDPISSHATLYWYQQALGQGPEFLTYFNYEAQPDKSGLPSDRFSAERPEGSISTLTIQRTEQRDSAMYRCASSFVEGGALSTDTQYFGPGTRLTVL.

In its sample, this clone was seen once. The chain is built from TRBV29-1 and TRBJ2-5; D might be TRBD2 (6 bases). This CDR3 contains 12 residues. With 3 bases removed from V and 4 bases from J, the gap between germline ends came to 9 bases. Looked up from germline, CDR1 is SQVTM and CDR2 is ANQGSEA. The CDR3 here is CSVDGGTETQYF. The DNA of the CDR3 is TGCAGCGTTGATGGAGGGACAGAGACCCAGTACTTC.

V and J are TRBV9 and TRBJ2-5; 7 bases match TRBD2. This CDR3 is 14 amino acids long. Per germline, CDR1 SGDLS and CDR2 YYNGEE. V was pared by 4 bases and J by 3 bases, with 6 bases of the junction left unmatched. The CDR3 spells CASSLGLTKETQYF. CDR3 coding DNA: TGTGCCAGCAGCTTGGGACTAACTAAAGAGACCCAGTACTTC. Full variable domain (missing parts from reference TRBV9 and TRBJ2-5): DSGVTQTPKHLITATGQRVTLRCSPRSGDLSVYWYQQSLDQGLQFLIQYYNGEERAKGNILERFSAQQFPDLHSELNLSSLELGDSALYFCASSLGLTKETQYFGPGTRLLVL.

This chain uses TRBV4-3 with TRBJ2-2, with D possibly TRBD2 on 6 matching bases. The V and J ends lost 3 bases and 6 bases respectively, with 20 bases between them. The CDR3 contains 17 residues. Germline V CDR1 and CDR2: LGHNA, YSLEER. CDR3 nucleotide sequence: TGCGCCAGCAGCCATGCCCGGCAGGAGGGCTGGGCCGGGGAGCTGTTTTTT. Amino acids: CASSHARQEGWAGELFF.

V and J are TRBV4-1 and TRBJ2-7; D may be TRBD2 (6 bases). V gave up 3 bases and J gave up 4 bases, with 10 bases separating them. Germline CDR1 is MGHRA and CDR2 is YSYEKL. The CDR3 totals 13 residues. The DNA of the CDR3 is TGCGCCAGCAGCCACGATAGCGGTTACGAGCAGTACTTC. The encoded protein is CASSHDSGYEQYF.

The chain couples TRBV7-9 to TRBJ1-2; 8 bases line up with TRBD1. This CDR3 is built from 14 residues. The J segment lost 8 bases and the V segment lost 0 bases, leaving 5 bases of the junction unmatched. Germline V gives CDR1 SEHNR, CDR2 FQNEAQ (reference sequence). The CDR3 DNA reads TGTGCCAGCAGCTTAGCCGGACAGGGTAAAGGCTACACCTTC. Protein product: CASSLAGQGKGYTF.

The genes are TRBV5-1 and TRBJ2-3; D is perhaps TRBD2 (6 bases). CDR3 length: 16 amino acids. Germline CDR1 is SGHRS and CDR2 is YFSETQ. V lost 10 bases to trimming and J lost 3 bases, with 24 bases between them. This CDR3 is CAGSNGGSGGTDTQYF. CDR3 DNA sequence: TGCGCCGGATCCAACGGGGGTAGCGGTGGGACAGATACGCAGTATTTT.

This chain joins TRBV5-4 and TRBJ1-1, with TRBD1 matching over 7 bases. V was clipped by 5 bases and J by 0 bases; unmatched bases: 7. Germline CDR1 is SGHNT and CDR2 is YYREEE (reference sequence). This CDR3 spans 15 amino acids. CDR3 DNA sequence: TGTGCCAGCAGACAGGACAGGACAATGAACACTGAAGCTTTCTTT. Its translation: CASRQDRTMNTEAFF.

Only one count was recorded for this clone. V gene TRBV19 combines with J gene TRBJ2-5, with TRBD2 identical over 12 bases. Germline V gene sequence: CDR1 LNHDA, CDR2 SQIVND (reference sequence). The CDR3 loop spans 17 amino acids. V trimming: 7 bases; J trimming: 0 bases; junction bases outside the gene matches: 9. The CDR3 loop is CASTGRTSGIYQETQYF. CDR3 DNA sequence: TGTGCCAGTACAGGGCGGACTAGCGGGATATACCAAGAGACCCAGTACTTC.